This entry lists 18 T cell receptor beta chains sequenced from one sample in a study of spatial heterogeneity in lung cancer. Time point: sample taken at primary tumor resection. The antigens these receptors bind are not known. Study-level results: Tracking of tumor mutation counts was seen in expanded intratumoral alpha and beta TCR counts.

TCRdb re-analysed the 5' RACE reads in MiXCR, keeping a single row per CDR3 protein. The repertoire holds a few thousand distinct CDR3 sequences, with about a tenth as singletons. The sequences come from lung tumor tissue, collected at surgery. The receptor set was obtained from a male donor with early-stage non-small cell lung cancer.

In this sample, this clonotype turned up once. One end of the junction varies from germline; a read error may be responsible. Found in a library prepared for alpha chains, this beta chain is an off-target read, and its abundance has little meaning. The chain combines TRBV28 with TRBJ2-3, with 12 positions matching TRBD1. Germline V CDR1 and CDR2: MDHEN, SYDVKM. The CDR3 has 16 amino acids. Written as DNA, the CDR3 is TGTGCCAGCAGCCCATCGGGACAGGGGGCATGGGATACGCATTATTTT. Its translation: CASSPSGQGAWDTHYF.

By frequency in the sample, this clonotype is large. Since the library was made to target alpha chains, this beta chain is a stray read and its abundance is not meaningful. V gene TRBV6-6 combines with J gene TRBJ2-1; the match to TRBD2 covers 10 bases. Looked up from germline, CDR1 is MNHNY and CDR2 is SVGAGI (reference sequence). Unmatched junction bases numbered 10, after V lost 6 bases and J lost 8 bases. This CDR3 has 15 residues. The DNA of the CDR3 is TGTGCCAGCAGCCGGACCCTAGCGGGGGAGGATGAGCAGTTCTTC. This translates into CASSRTLAGEDEQFF.

As to this clonotype: With the library built for alpha chains, this beta chain is off target and its frequency is not meaningful. The rearrangement links TRBV12-3 or TRBV12-4 to TRBJ2-5, with D possibly being TRBD2 (6 bases). V was trimmed by 5 bases and J by 5 bases, leaving 12 bases between them. CDR3 length equals 13 residues. The chain's CDR3 is CASSPRERETQYF. DNA for the CDR3: TGTGCCAGCAGTCCCCGGGAGCGGGAGACCCAGTACTTC.

Within the sample, this clonotype is medium-sized. As an off-target read in a library built for alpha chains, this beta chain has a frequency of little significance. The chain recombines TRBV24-1 with TRBJ2-3; tentatively, D is TRBD1 or TRBD2 (7 bases each). CDR1 is KGHDR and CDR2 is SFDVKD in the germline V gene. The CDR3 is 13 residues long. Trimming stripped 9 bases from V and 2 bases from J, with 11 bases between. The chain's CDR3 is CATGEGATDTQYF. CDR3 nucleotide sequence: TGTGCCACCGGGGAGGGGGCCACAGATACGCAGTATTTT.

This clonotype is deemed medium-sized. Being off target in a library aimed at alpha chains, this beta chain has a size of little meaning. V gene TRBV20-1 combines with J gene TRBJ2-3; 12 bases map to TRBD2. Germline V lookup: CDR1 DFQATT, CDR2 SNEGSKA (reference sequence). The CDR3 is 15 residues long. V was clipped by 4 bases and J by 6 bases; unmatched bases: 8. The CDR3 spells CSATTSGSAGDTQYF. The CDR3 DNA is TGCAGTGCTACGACTAGCGGGAGTGCGGGGGATACGCAGTATTTT.

Sample share makes this clonotype medium-sized. Within a library made for alpha chains, this beta chain is off target, and its count is uninformative. V is TRBV6-6 and J is TRBJ1-1; possible D gene TRBD1, 5 bases. Germline CDR1 MNHNY, CDR2 SVGAGI (reference sequence). With 10 bases removed from V and 7 bases from J, the gap between germline ends came to 13 bases. The CDR3 extends over 11 amino acids. The CDR3 nucleotides are TGTGCCACCAAAGGGGATGGTGAAGCTTTCTTT. It codes for CATKGDGEAFF.

This clonotype was recorded at least ten times. This beta chain is an unintended read in a library built for alpha chains; its size means little. The chain is built from TRBV18 and TRBJ2-1; D possibly corresponds to TRBD2 (5 bases). The CDR3 extends over 15 amino acids. Looked up from germline, CDR1 is KGHSH and CDR2 is LQKENI. Trimming removed 4 bases at V and 8 bases at J, with 18 bases between. Here the CDR3 reads CASSQTTGNVDEQFF. CDR3 sequence (DNA): TGTGCCAGCTCACAAACGACGGGGAACGTCGATGAGCAGTTCTTC.

This clonotype rates as medium-sized (0.01 to 0.1%). A much larger clone is a single base away; this may be a read error. Because the library targeted alpha chains, this beta chain is an off-target read whose size means little. The chain carries TRBV28 and TRBJ2-2; TRBD1 might be the D (5 bases). Germline CDR1 and CDR2: MDHEN and SYDVKM. The length of the CDR3 is 16 residues. The CDR3 here is CSSSLMGQTNTGELFF. The CDR3 DNA reads as TGTTCCAGCAGTTTGATGGGGCAGACGAACACCGGGGAGCTGTTTTTT.

A note on this clonotype: The library was designed around alpha chains, so this beta chain is a stray read whose abundance carries little weight. The chain carries TRBV5-1 and TRBJ2-6, with 9 bases fitting TRBD1. The CDR3 is 18 residues long. Trimming at V came to 4 bases and at J to 0 bases, leaving 8 bases not matched to a gene. From germline, CDR1 is SGHRS and CDR2 YFSETQ. In DNA, the CDR3 is TGCGCCAGCAGCGTCCGGGACAGGGAAAGCTCTGGGGCCAACGTCCTGACTTTC. It specifies CASSVRDRESSGANVLTF.

In its sample, this clonotype is medium-sized. For a library built for alpha chains, this beta chain is a stray read; little rests on its size. The chain carries TRBV2 and TRBJ2-1; D possibly corresponds to TRBD2 (5 bases). CDR1 and CDR2 (germline): SNHLY, FYNNEI. V lost 4 bases and J 3 bases, leaving 13 bases between the germline ends. This CDR3 contains 15 residues. In DNA, the CDR3 is TGTGCCAGCAGTGTAGGACTCACGGGCTACAATGAGCAGTTCTTC. This translates into CASSVGLTGYNEQFF.

As to this clonotype: A library made for alpha chains picked up this beta chain off target, so its size means little. The V and J genes are TRBV20-1 and TRBJ1-6, with 7 bases matching TRBD1. The CDR3 totals 15 residues. J lost 8 bases, V lost 4 bases, and 11 bases had no gene match. CDR1 is DFQATT, CDR2 SNEGSKA, per germline (reference sequence). CDR3: CSATAPGQSHSPLHF. The CDR3 DNA reads as TGCAGTGCTACAGCGCCGGGACAGTCACATTCACCCCTCCACTTT.

This clonotype ranks as large. This beta chain appears as a stray read in a library generated for alpha chains; its size is not informative. The chain combines TRBV6-1 with TRBJ2-7; D is perhaps TRBD2 (6 bases). The V end was cut by 4 bases, the J end by 0 bases, with 13 bases between. There are 15 residues in the CDR3. CDR1 and CDR2 from the germline V gene are MNHNS and SASEGT. The CDR3, as DNA: TGTGCCAGCAGTGTGACGGGGGATAGCTCCTACGAGCAGTACTTC. Translation: CASSVTGDSSYEQYF.

This clonotype is deemed medium-sized. This beta chain represents an off-target read in a library built for alpha chains; its size is of limited meaning. The chain employs TRBV6-5 and TRBJ1-6, with 8 bases aligning to TRBD1. The V gene end was trimmed by 1 base and the J gene end by 10 bases; junction bases not matched to a gene: 9. CDR3 length equals 16 residues. Germline V lookup: CDR1 MNHEY, CDR2 SVGAGI. The CDR3 DNA follows: TGTGCCAGCAGTTACTTTCCCGGGACAGGTGGATCACCCCTCCACTTT. It translates to CASSYFPGTGGSPLHF.

Relative to its sample, this clonotype is medium-sized (0.01 to 0.1%). This beta chain slipped into a library made for alpha chains as a stray read, so its size is not meaningful. Written as DNA, the CDR3 is TGCGCCAGCAGCCCGGGACAGGGAGCCTACGAGCAGTACTTC. Protein: CASSPGQGAYEQYF. V usage is TRBV5-1 and J usage is TRBJ2-7; TRBD1 matches 9 bases. Looked up from germline, CDR1 is SGHRS and CDR2 is YFSETQ. J gave up 2 bases and V 4 bases, and 4 bases lay outside the gene matches. The CDR3 covers 14 residues.

This clonotype is medium-sized by share. Little can be read into the size of this beta chain, an off-target read in a library designed for alpha chains. V is TRBV29-1 and J is TRBJ2-3; 14 bases align to TRBD2. With V trimmed by 7 bases and J by 6 bases, 6 bases remained unmatched. CDR3 length: 14 amino acids. Looked up from germline, CDR1 is SQVTM and CDR2 is ANQGSEA. CDR3 loop: CSAGLAGGPDTQYF. For the CDR3, the DNA is TGCAGCGCCGGACTAGCGGGAGGCCCCGATACGCAGTATTTT.

In its sample, this clonotype is medium-sized (0.01 to 0.1%). This beta chain is an unintended read in a library built for alpha chains; its size means little. The rearrangement joins TRBV29-1 to TRBJ1-1; D gene ambiguous. Germline assignment: CDR1 SQVTM and CDR2 ANQGSEA. Trimming took 4 bases from V and 7 from J, leaving 10 bases between them. CDR3 size: 11 residues. This chain's CDR3 is CSVVPMREAFF. For the CDR3, the DNA is TGCAGCGTTGTTCCGATGCGTGAAGCTTTCTTT.

By share, this clonotype counts as medium-sized. This beta chain is off target for a library built for alpha chains, so its abundance means little. V is TRBV6-5 and J is TRBJ2-1; D is undetermined. V was shortened by 4 bases and J by 10 bases, with 14 bases between the two germline ends. CDR1 and CDR2 from the germline V gene are MNHEY and SVGAGI. The CDR3 totals 13 residues. CDR3 DNA: TGTGCCAGCAGTTCTTCCTCCTCACCCGAGCAGTTCTTC. Its translation is CASSSSSSPEQFF.

This clonotype was counted ten times or more. The size of this beta chain means little, since it is a stray read in a library made for alpha chains. V is TRBV6-5 and J is TRBJ2-4, with 11 positions matching TRBD2. V shed 4 bases and J 4 bases; nucleotides not matched to a gene: 18. This CDR3 has 20 residues. The V gene's germline CDR1 is MNHEY and CDR2 SVGAGI. The CDR3 reads CASSSRGPMASGGQKNIQYF. CDR3 nucleotide sequence: TGTGCCAGCAGTTCAAGGGGTCCCATGGCTAGCGGGGGGCAGAAAAACATTCAGTACTTC.